This TCR beta chain was retrieved from a study of T cells in Graves' hyperthyroidism and ophthalmopathy. In this sample, this clonotype turned up many times. The antigen is not known. Calling Graves' hyperthyroidism stable meant ophthalmopathy did not progress within 18 months. The study left out patients who had uncontrolled infection, other autoimmune disease, pregnancy or lactation. Diagnostic decisions used clinical symptoms, serum thyroxine and TRAb, thyroid ultrasound and orbital computed tomography. V lost 5 bases, J lost 2 bases, and 19 bases lay in between. CDR3 size: 16 residues. Looked up from germline, CDR1 is MNHEY and CDR2 is SVGEGT. Amplified TCR beta CDR3 regions came from RNA transcripts. Carried out on the TCR CDR3, a first-round RT-PCR used the HTBI primer set. TCRdb processed the multiplex PCR reads anew with MiXCR; each CDR3 protein has one entry. The sample shows more than 650,000 distinct CDR3 sequences, approximately 15% of them seen only once.

Study observations and caveats: Blood also contained most expanded thyroid clonotypes above 0.001.

V is TRBV6-2 or TRBV6-3 and J is TRBJ2-7, with D perhaps TRBD1 or TRBD2 (7 bases each). Sequenced sample: blood. The sequence was collected from a woman aged 18-30 years with Graves' hyperthyroidism. CDR3 DNA: TGTGCCAGCAGTAGACAGGGAGCGGGGATCGCCTACGAGCAGTACTTC. Encoded protein: CASSRQGAGIAYEQYF.